This record concerns one T cell receptor beta chain sequence. Its target is not known. With 1 base removed from V and 7 bases from J, the gap between germline ends came to 9 bases. The CDR3 totals 13 residues. Germline V gives CDR1 SGHRS, CDR2 YFSETQ. In the PCR, 60 Vbeta and 13 Jbeta primers were used. Sequenced by immunoSEQ multiplex PCR; TCRdb stores in-frame clones only, minus some. The sample holds 75,000 to 100,000 clones, 70% to 80% seen once. The data derive from a study of cytomegalovirus exposure and HLA in healthy donors. Study-wide findings and caveats: Earlier findings revealed that most TCR beta V segments proved productive either about 87% or about 30% of the time. TCR beta V- and J-gene trimming was later associated with a missense DCLRE1C variant.

The TCR was taken from a man aged 40-55 years in good health and CMV-seronegative. Input material: PBMCs. V gene TRBV5-1 combines with J gene TRBJ2-1, with D possibly matching TRBD1 (6 bases). The CDR3 nucleotides read TGCGCCAGCAGCTTGACCGACAGGAATGAGCAGTTCTTC. It encodes CASSLTDRNEQFF.